A selection of T cell receptor beta chains follows, all from one sample in a study of blood T cells in healthy people across ages. TCRdb re-called the 5' RACE reads through MiXCR, storing one row per CDR3 protein. The data hold about 1.4 million distinct CDR3 sequences, with roughly 64% observed a single time. Material: blood. These receptors were taken from a man between 18 and 35 years old in good health. Both conserved end residues are part of each CDR3. The order of the fields is V gene, CDR3 length, D gene, J gene, clone size, CDR3 protein, CDR3 DNA. The D gene is left open where the match is weak. Rows may omit the clone size; those that give it use once, few, many or a size class.

TRBV4-1,14,.,TRBJ2-7,few,CASSQELGYYEQYF,TGCGCCAGCAGCCAAGAATTGGGGTACTACGAGCAGTACTTC
TRBV20-1,15,TRBD1,TRBJ1-2,.,CSAEIGTGGAEGYTF,TGCAGTGCCGAAATCGGGACAGGGGGCGCCGAAGGCTACACCTTC
TRBV4-1,14,TRBD1,TRBJ1-4,.,CASSVDRGNEKLFF,TGCGCCAGCAGCGTCGACAGGGGAAACGAAAAACTGTTTTTT
TRBV4-3,18,.,TRBJ2-7,.,CASSQDGEPRKHSYEQYF,TGCGCCAGCAGCCAAGATGGGGAGCCCCGAAAACACTCCTACGAGCAGTACTTC
TRBV7-2,17,TRBD1,TRBJ2-6,.,CASRRPGQAAGANVLTF,TGTGCCAGCAGAAGACCGGGACAGGCTGCTGGGGCCAACGTCCTGACTTTC
TRBV7-6,12,.,TRBJ1-6,once,CASSWENSPLHF,TGTGCCAGCAGCTGGGAAAATTCACCCCTCCACTTT
TRBV7-6,15,TRBD2,TRBJ2-5,.,CASSPTGLAAETQYF,TGTGCCAGCAGCCCTACTGGACTAGCGGCAGAGACCCAGTACTTC
TRBV5-1,14,.,TRBJ2-2,.,CASSTDRPAGELFF,TGCGCCAGCAGCACCGACAGACCCGCCGGGGAGCTGTTTTTT
TRBV27,12,.,TRBJ1-4,.,CASSGPNEKLFF,TGTGCCAGCAGCGGACCTAATGAAAAACTGTTTTTT
TRBV12-3/TRBV12-4,15,TRBD1,TRBJ2-7,few,CASSRGTGTVYEQYF,TGTGCCAGCAGCCGCGGAACCGGGACAGTATACGAGCAGTACTTC
TRBV28,14,.,TRBJ1-5,few,CASSLVGAHQPQHF,TGTGCCAGCAGTTTAGTGGGGGCGCATCAGCCCCAGCATTTT
TRBV30,12,.,TRBJ2-1,.,CASGQNQETQFF,TGTGCCTCGGGGCAGAACCAAGAGACCCAGTTCTTC
TRBV7-9,15,.,TRBJ2-3,.,CAGSNSRVSTDTQYF,TGTGCCGGAAGTAACTCAAGGGTTAGCACAGATACGCAGTATTTT
TRBV20-1,16,TRBD1,TRBJ2-5,.,CSAYPGQALYQETQYF,TGCAGTGCTTACCCAGGACAGGCCCTGTACCAAGAGACCCAGTACTTC
TRBV29-1,11,.,TRBJ2-1,few,CSVEVGGKQFF,TGCAGCGTTGAAGTGGGGGGTAAGCAGTTCTTC
TRBV2,15,.,TRBJ2-6,few,CASSDMSSGANVLTF,TGTGCCAGCAGTGATATGAGCTCTGGGGCCAACGTCCTGACTTTC
TRBV7-9,15,.,TRBJ1-1,.,CASSLEGRQNTEAFF,TGTGCCAGCAGCTTAGAAGGTAGGCAGAACACTGAAGCTTTCTTT
TRBV11-2,15,.,TRBJ1-1,.,CASSSGFGGGTEAFF,TGTGCCAGCAGCTCCGGTTTTGGTGGAGGCACTGAAGCTTTCTTT
TRBV3-1,15,.,TRBJ1-4,.,CASSQAGDLSEKLFF,TGTGCCAGCAGCCAAGCGGGGGATCTGAGTGAAAAACTGTTTTTT
TRBV7-2,16,TRBD2,TRBJ2-3,.,CASSSPTSGVTDTQYF,TGTGCCAGCAGCTCTCCGACTAGCGGGGTAACAGATACGCAGTATTTT
TRBV29-1,13,TRBD1,TRBJ1-4,.,CSAAGQGDEKLFF,TGCAGCGCAGCGGGACAGGGGGATGAAAAACTGTTTTTT
TRBV14,17,.,TRBJ1-6,.,CASSQEGASSYNSPLHF,TGTGCCAGCAGCCAAGAAGGGGCGAGCTCCTATAATTCACCCCTCCACTTT
TRBV7-9,11,.,TRBJ1-2,few,CASSQSGGYTF,TGTGCCAGCAGCCAATCGGGTGGCTACACCTTC
TRBV4-3,14,TRBD1,TRBJ1-2,.,CASSQTAGQVGYTF,TGCGCCAGCAGCCAGACAGCAGGACAGGTCGGCTACACCTTC
TRBV15,14,.,TRBJ1-2,.,CATSTTTGPYGYTF,TGTGCCACCAGCACTACGACAGGCCCCTATGGCTACACCTTC
TRBV5-1,14,TRBD2,TRBJ2-7,.,CASSSSGTYNEQYF,TGCGCCAGCAGCTCTAGCGGGACTTACAATGAGCAGTACTTC
TRBV25-1,16,TRBD1,TRBJ2-7,few,CASAETGVLSFYEQYF,TGTGCCAGCGCAGAGACAGGGGTTCTTTCTTTCTACGAGCAGTACTTC
TRBV5-1,15,TRBD2,TRBJ2-7,.,CASRNLAGGTHEQYF,TGCGCCAGCAGGAACCTAGCGGGGGGAACCCACGAGCAGTACTTC